The following is a TCR beta chain sequence with its context. Its matching antigen is unknown. Primers for the PCR totalled 60 Vbeta and 13 Jbeta. Here immunoSEQ multiplex PCR was the method, and the copy in TCRdb shows in-frame clones only, minus some. Among 150,000 or so clones listed, around 80% were seen once. These data belong to a study of cytomegalovirus exposure and HLA in healthy donors. Overall study findings and caveats: When analyzed later, a missense DCLRE1C variant was found to be linked to TCR beta V- and J-gene trimming. Three CMV-associated chains were confirmed in vitro to be specific for CMV antigens. Reportedly, cytomegalovirus status was diagnosed with high sensitivity and specificity.

V was clipped by 7 bases and J by 5 bases, with 14 bases between them. This CDR3 has 13 residues. Per the germline V gene, CDR1 is SNHLY and CDR2 is FYNNEI. This sequence was found in a man aged 30 to 39 in good health and CMV-seropositive. The material sequenced was PBMCs. This chain links TRBV2 with TRBJ1-1; perhaps TRBD1 as D (5 bases). The chain's CDR3 is CASTISGWTEAFF. The DNA of the CDR3 is TGTGCCAGCACGATCTCAGGGTGGACTGAAGCTTTCTTT. Full variable domain (remainder filled in from reference TRBV2 and TRBJ1-1): EPEVTQTPSHQVTQMGQEVILRCVPISNHLYFYWYRQILGQKVEFLVSFYNNEISEKSEIFDDQFSVERPDGSNFTLKIRSTKLEDSAMYFCASTISGWTEAFFGQGTRLTVV.